A single sample is the source of the 23 T cell receptor beta chains below, sequenced in a study of blood T cells in healthy people across ages. A second PCR, run for 7 to 11 cycles, used a sample-barcoded 5' primer plus a J-beta primer mix. TCRdb re-called the 5' RACE reads through MiXCR, storing one row per CDR3 protein. The data contain 750,000 or so distinct CDR3 sequences, around 25% of them singletons. The sample also formed part of further work on T cells of mothers and their children.

Sequenced sample: blood. The origin of the receptors is a boy younger than 18 in good health.

The chain uses TRBV6-2 or TRBV6-3 and TRBJ2-2, with 7 nucleotides matching TRBD2. Germline V CDR1 and CDR2: MNHEY, SVGEGT. J lost 6 bases, V lost 0 bases, and 10 bases had no gene match. The CDR3 runs to 17 residues. Here the CDR3 reads CASSYSPSGIRSGELFF. The DNA for the CDR3 is TGTGCCAGCAGTTACTCTCCCAGCGGGATACGGTCCGGGGAGCTGTTTTTT.

Turning to this clonotype: Its ends do not fully match the called genes, so a read error is possible. The chain is built from TRBV5-1 and TRBJ2-5; D remains unclear. The CDR3 has 16 amino acids. The germline gives CDR1 SGHRS, CDR2 YFSETQ. The CDR3 is CASSLEQPYYQEIQYF. The CDR3 bases are TGCGCCAGCAGCTTGGAACAGCCTTATTACCAAGAGATCCAGTACTTC.

CDR3 in amino acids: CASSLGQLLNEQYF. In DNA form, the CDR3 reads TGCGCCAGCAGCTTGGGGCAGCTTCTGAACGAGCAGTACTTC. The rearrangement uses TRBV5-1 and TRBJ2-5; D remains ambiguous. The J call may be mistaken, given a closer DNA end match to TRBJ2-7. The CDR3 is 14 amino acids. CDR1 and CDR2 (germline): SGHRS, YFSETQ.

The chain joins TRBV12-3 or TRBV12-4 to TRBJ2-5; D gene ambiguous. The J call is in doubt because the DNA end fits TRBJ2-1 better. This CDR3 comprises 14 residues. The CDR3 DNA sequence: TGTGCCAGCAGCCTACCGCGGTGGGCAACTAAGCAGTTCTTC. Its protein product is CASSLPRWATKQFF.

V is TRBV7-2 and J is TRBJ2-2, with TRBD2 identical over 8 bases. J gave up 8 bases and V 4 bases, and 6 bases lay outside the gene matches. Per germline, CDR1 SGHTA and CDR2 FQGNSA. CDR3 size: 14 residues. The CDR3 here is CASSSVAGSGELFF. The DNA of the CDR3 is TGTGCCAGCAGCTCAGTAGCGGGGTCAGGGGAGCTGTTTTTT.

There are a few counts of this clonotype. This sequence joins TRBV24-1 and TRBJ2-5, with D possibly called TRBD1 or TRBD2 (5 bases each). CDR1 and CDR2 (germline): KGHDR, SFDVKD. Trimming cost V 4 bases and J 2 bases, with 16 bases left between them. This CDR3 is built from 16 residues. CDR3 coding DNA: TGTGCCACCAGTGACACCCGGGACGGCAGACAAGAGACCCAGTACTTC. Protein product: CATSDTRDGRQETQYF.

This chain connects TRBV3-1 to TRBJ2-7; TRBD2 matches 11 bases. V shed 3 bases and J 3 bases; nucleotides not matched to a gene: 1. CDR1 is LGHDT and CDR2 is YNNKEL in the germline V gene (reference sequence). The CDR3 spans 14 residues. Written as DNA, the CDR3 is TGTGCCAGCAGCCATAGCGGGGGGGTCTACGAGCAGTACTTC. This translates into CASSHSGGVYEQYF.

The chain carries TRBV4-1 and TRBJ2-7; perhaps TRBD2 as D (5 bases). This CDR3 contains 17 residues. CDR1 and CDR2 from the germline V gene are MGHRA and YSYEKL. V was shortened by 0 bases and J by 7 bases, with 22 bases between the two germline ends. CDR3 amino acids: CASSQDMLAAGGSEQYF. As DNA, the CDR3 is TGCGCCAGCAGCCAAGATATGCTGGCGGCAGGCGGGTCGGAGCAGTACTTC.

V gene TRBV7-9 combines with J gene TRBJ2-3; 10 bases fit TRBD1. This CDR3 is 16 amino acids long. Germline V CDR1 and CDR2: SEHNR, FQNEAQ (reference sequence). The ends lost 5 bases at V and 3 bases at J; junction bases unmatched: 8. The CDR3 spells CASSLPDRGPTDTQYF. The CDR3 DNA follows: TGTGCCAGCAGCCTACCCGACAGGGGGCCTACAGATACGCAGTATTTT.

This clonotype was seen a handful of times. The chain is built from TRBV29-1 and TRBJ2-7; D remains ambiguous. There are 13 residues in the CDR3. CDR1 and CDR2 from the germline V gene are SQVTM and ANQGSEA. V was pared by 1 base and J by 1 base, with 8 bases between. The CDR3 DNA sequence: TGCAGCGTTGAAGGGCCACAGTCCTACGAGCAGTACTTC. This codes for CSVEGPQSYEQYF.

Details on this clonotype: Sequence at one end of the junction differs from germline and may be a read error. V and J are TRBV6-1 and TRBJ1-4; a weak D match, TRBD1 (5 bases). CDR1 MNHNS and CDR2 SASEGT come from the germline V gene. CDR3 length: 15 residues. The CDR3 reads CASSVMLGAGEKLLF. The CDR3 bases are TGTGCCAGCAGTGTAATGTTAGGGGCCGGTGAAAAACTGCTTTTT.

This clonotype has only one observation. The CDR3 protein is CASSPGLLTGELFF. The DNA of the CDR3 is TGTGCCAGCAGTCCTGGGCTACTCACCGGGGAGCTGTTTTTT. V and J are TRBV2 and TRBJ2-2; D gene uncertain. The germline V gene encodes CDR1 SNHLY and CDR2 FYNNEI. This CDR3 contains 14 residues. The ends were cut back, 5 bases at V and 4 bases at J, with 11 bases in the middle.

This clonotype was observed a few times. The V gene is TRBV7-9, the J gene TRBJ1-2, with D hard to call. The CDR3 covers 12 residues. CDR1 and CDR2 (germline): SEHNR, FQNEAQ (reference sequence). The germline V and J ends were trimmed by 5 bases and 10 bases, with 14 bases remaining between them. As DNA, the CDR3 is TGTGCCAGCAGCATCCAGATCCAGGTCTACACCTTC. It yields the protein CASSIQIQVYTF.

The gene calls are TRBV25-1 and TRBJ2-7, with 8 bases matching TRBD1. With the DNA end fitting TRBJ2-1 better, the J assignment may be wrong. Looked up from germline, CDR1 is MGHDK and CDR2 is SYGVNS. The length of the CDR3 is 14 residues. The CDR3 protein is CASSVPGGWDEQFF. Here the CDR3 DNA reads TGTGCCAGCAGTGTCCCAGGGGGCTGGGATGAGCAGTTCTTC.

This chain joins TRBV9 and TRBJ2-5, with 7 bases that match TRBD2. The DNA end lines up better with TRBJ2-1; the J call may be wrong. The V gene's germline CDR1 is SGDLS and CDR2 YYNGEE. The CDR3 length is 16 residues. Here the CDR3 DNA reads TGTGCCAGCAGCGTAGCTCCCGGGAGGTCCTACAATGAGCAGTTCTTC. As protein: CASSVAPGRSYNEQFF.

The V and J genes are TRBV20-1 and TRBJ2-1; 8 bases align to TRBD2. The length of the CDR3 is 15 residues. Germline V gene lookup returns CDR1 DFQATT and CDR2 SNEGSKA (reference sequence). The V gene end was trimmed by 3 bases and the J gene end by 0 bases; junction bases not matched to a gene: 4. This CDR3 reads CSASEAGDSYNEQFF. DNA of the CDR3: TGCAGTGCTAGTGAAGCGGGAGACTCCTACAATGAGCAGTTCTTC.

This clonotype was detected only a few times. The chain uses TRBV29-1 and TRBJ2-7; D possibly corresponds to TRBD2 (5 bases). The V and J ends lost 6 bases and 3 bases respectively, with 15 bases between them. The CDR3 extends over 13 amino acids. The germline V gene encodes CDR1 SQVTM and CDR2 ANQGSEA. The DNA of the CDR3 is TGCAGCGTGAACCGCCCCGGGGACTACGAGCAGTACTTC. This gives the protein CSVNRPGDYEQYF.

This clonotype has just a few counts. The V call is TRBV4-3, the J call TRBJ1-2; TRBD1 might be the D (5 bases). CDR3 length: 15 amino acids. V lost 3 bases and J 6 bases, leaving 17 bases between the germline ends. The V gene's germline CDR1 is LGHNA and CDR2 YSLEER. Here the CDR3 DNA reads TGCGCCAGCAGCCAGAATTACGGGACGTCCAATGGCTACACCTTC. Translating it yields CASSQNYGTSNGYTF.

This clonotype was observed a handful of times. The chain links TRBV27 to TRBJ1-2; the D gene is possibly TRBD1 (5 bases). Germline-derived CDR1 and CDR2 are MNHEY and SMNVEV (reference sequence). Trimming removed 5 bases at V and 2 bases at J, with 18 bases between. The length of the CDR3 is 16 residues. CDR3 coding DNA: TGTGCCAGCAGTCCGCTGCCCGGCAGGGCCAACTATGGCTACACCTTC. Translating it yields CASSPLPGRANYGYTF.

This chain joins TRBV7-9 and TRBJ2-3; D ambiguous. The CDR3 spans 14 residues. V lost 1 base and J 4 bases, leaving 9 bases between the germline ends. From germline, CDR1 is SEHNR and CDR2 FQNEAQ (reference sequence). CDR3 amino acids: CASSLDHVADTQYF. CDR3 sequence (DNA): TGTGCCAGCAGCTTAGATCATGTGGCAGATACGCAGTATTTT.

The table lists this clonotype with a few counts. The chain links TRBV5-1 to TRBJ2-5; possible D gene TRBD2, 5 bases. In germline, CDR1 is SGHRS, CDR2 YFSETQ. The CDR3 extends over 14 amino acids. Trimming pared 0 bases from V and 6 bases from J, leaving 12 bases between. The CDR3: CASSLDEGTKTQYF. Here the CDR3 DNA reads TGCGCCAGCAGCTTGGATGAGGGTACGAAGACCCAGTACTTC.

This clonotype has a handful of counts. J is TRBJ1-1 and V is TRBV7-2; a weak D match, TRBD1 (5 bases). V lost 4 bases, J lost 0 bases, and 12 bases lay in between. The length of the CDR3 is 15 residues. CDR1 is SGHTA and CDR2 is FQGNSA in the germline V gene. The CDR3 DNA sequence: TGTGCCAGCAGCTCACCCGACAGAGTGAACACTGAAGCTTTCTTT. This translates into CASSSPDRVNTEAFF.

The rearrangement uses TRBV27 and TRBJ1-6; D might be TRBD1 (5 bases). Deletions cut 4 bases from V and 0 bases from J, with 16 bases between. The germline V gene encodes CDR1 MNHEY and CDR2 SMNVEV (reference sequence). This CDR3 has 18 residues. The CDR3 DNA reads TGTGCCAGCAGTTGGGCCAGTGAGGGGCCCTCCTATAATTCACCCCTCCACTTT. It specifies CASSWASEGPSYNSPLHF.